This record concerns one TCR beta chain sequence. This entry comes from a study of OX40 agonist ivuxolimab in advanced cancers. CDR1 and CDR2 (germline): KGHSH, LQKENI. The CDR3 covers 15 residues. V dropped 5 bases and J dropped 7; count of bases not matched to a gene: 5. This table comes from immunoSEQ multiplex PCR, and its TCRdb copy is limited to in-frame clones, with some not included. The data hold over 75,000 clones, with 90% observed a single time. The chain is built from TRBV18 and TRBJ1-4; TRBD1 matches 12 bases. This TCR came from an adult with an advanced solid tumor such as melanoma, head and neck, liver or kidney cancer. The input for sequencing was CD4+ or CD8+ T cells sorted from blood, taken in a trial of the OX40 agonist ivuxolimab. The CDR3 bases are TGTGCCAGCTCAAGGGACAGGGGGCTTCCTGAAAAACTGTTTTTT. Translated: CASSRDRGLPEKLFF.